The 5 T cell receptor beta chains in this list originate from one sample, sequenced in a study of T cells after yellow fever vaccination. TCRdb reanalysed the 5' RACE reads using MiXCR and keeps one entry per CDR3 protein. The sample includes a few hundred thousand distinct CDR3 sequences, around 9.3% seen only once; the top ten take 3% to 3.5%. The sequences come from CD4+ T cells sorted from PBMCs, collected 5 days after the yellow fever booster vaccination. Source of these receptors: a man aged 18 to 30 who received the YFV17D yellow fever vaccine.

This clonotype occurred many times. The V gene is TRBV4-3, the J gene TRBJ2-3, with D unresolved. The ends were cut back, 4 bases at V and 6 bases at J, with 11 bases in the middle. The germline CDR1 and CDR2 sequences are LGHNA and YSLEER. CDR3 length: 13 amino acids. CDR3 DNA: TGCGCCAGCAGCCGGTTCCAAATGGATACGCAGTATTTT. Its protein product is CASSRFQMDTQYF.

This clonotype was counted between two and nine times. The chain carries TRBV7-2 and TRBJ2-6; D is undetermined. The germline gives CDR1 SGHTA, CDR2 FQGNSA. Trimming stripped 1 base from V and 4 bases from J, with 11 bases between. The CDR3 contains 16 residues. In DNA form, the CDR3 reads TGTGCCAGCAGCTTAGGGGGTACAGCCGGGGCCAACGTCCTGACTTTC. Protein product: CASSLGGTAGANVLTF.

This clonotype was picked up a small number of times. The rearrangement uses TRBV25-1 and TRBJ2-4; tentative D call: TRBD2 (6 bases). CDR3 length: 13 residues. The germline V and J ends were trimmed by 6 bases and 8 bases, with 14 bases remaining between them. Germline V gene sequence: CDR1 MGHDK, CDR2 SYGVNS. The CDR3 nucleotides read TGTGCCAGCAGCCCCGGGGGAGCGGACATTCAGTACTTC. Protein sequence: CASSPGGADIQYF.

The chain joins TRBV5-4 to TRBJ1-1; 9 bases align to TRBD1. Germline V CDR1 and CDR2: SGHNT, YYREEE (reference sequence). The CDR3 totals 15 residues. With V trimmed by 7 bases and J by 1 base, 8 bases remained unmatched. The CDR3 loop reads CASRRDRARNTEAFF. In nucleotides, the CDR3 is TGTGCCAGCCGACGGGACAGGGCGCGGAACACTGAAGCTTTCTTT.

In this sample, this clonotype turned up a few times. V and J are TRBV5-1 and TRBJ2-5; 14 bases line up with TRBD2. From germline, CDR1 is SGHRS and CDR2 YFSETQ. The CDR3 has 18 residues. With 0 bases clipped from V and 0 bases from J, the junction kept 4 bases outside the gene matches. CDR3 loop: CASSLGRTSGGYQETQYF. The CDR3 DNA follows: TGCGCCAGCAGCTTGGGAAGGACTAGCGGGGGGTACCAAGAGACCCAGTACTTC.